A single sample gave rise to the 26 T cell receptor beta chains below, sequenced in a study of memory CD4+ T cells and cytomegalovirus serostatus. Single viable CD3+CD4+CD8-CD45RO+ cells were sorted as the memory CD4+ T cells. Sequencing was performed with immunoSEQ multiplex PCR; in TCRdb, only in-frame clones are kept and a portion is missing. The table lists 50,000 or so clones, about four fifths of them singletons, with approximately 1.5% in the top ten. The specimen was memory CD4+ T cells from blood. The receptors were gathered from an adult in good health and CMV-seropositive.

This clone appeared once. The rearrangement uses TRBV7-3 and TRBJ2-2; D gene unclear. The CDR3 has 14 residues. Germline V gene data show CDR1 as SGHTA and CDR2 as FQGTGA. V dropped 1 base and J dropped 5 bases, with 8 bases sitting between them. This CDR3 reads CASSLKRVTGELFF. DNA of the CDR3: TGTGCCAGCAGCTTAAAACGAGTAACCGGGGAGCTGTTTTTT.

The V call is TRBV19, the J call TRBJ1-1; weak D call: TRBD1 (6 bases). This CDR3 has 15 residues. Trimming cost V 1 base and J 6 bases, with 15 bases left between them. CDR1 LNHDA and CDR2 SQIVND come from the germline V gene (reference sequence). The CDR3 loop reads CASSIVPGHKAEAFF. Here the CDR3 DNA reads TGTGCCAGTAGTATAGTCCCGGGACATAAGGCTGAAGCTTTCTTT. The full variable domain, rest sourced from reference TRBV19 and TRBJ1-1, is DGGITQSPKYLFRKEGQNVTLSCEQNLNHDAMYWYRQDPGQGLRLIYYSQIVNDFQKGDIAEGYSVSREKKESFPLTVTSAQKNPTAFYLCASSIVPGHKAEAFFGQGTRLTVV.

The chain couples TRBV18 to TRBJ1-5; D unclear. The germline V gene has CDR1 KGHSH and CDR2 LQKENI. The CDR3 extends over 17 amino acids. V was pared by 2 bases and J by 1 base, with 15 bases between. The DNA for the CDR3 is TGTGCCAGCTCACCAAATACGGGGAGCCGGAGCAATCAGCCCCAGCATTTT. This gives the protein CASSPNTGSRSNQPQHF.

This clone was counted between two and nine times. The CDR3 reads CASSRSGGQETQYF. In DNA, the CDR3 is TGTGCCAGCAGTCGTTCGGGAGGGCAAGAGACCCAGTACTTC. V usage is TRBV28 and J usage is TRBJ2-5; 8 bases are shared with TRBD2. The CDR3 sequence is 14 residues long. V lost 5 bases, J lost 2 bases, and 4 bases stayed unmatched. Germline CDR1 reads MDHEN; CDR2 reads SYDVKM.

The chain employs TRBV19 and TRBJ2-5; possibly TRBD2 for D (5 bases). The CDR3 consists of 17 residues. From germline, CDR1 is LNHDA and CDR2 SQIVND (reference sequence). V was clipped by 6 bases and J by 2 bases, with 22 bases between them. CDR3 DNA: TGTGCCAGTAGAAGTAGTAGCCCGAGCGGCACACAAGAGACCCAGTACTTC. Its translation: CASRSSSPSGTQETQYF.

The chain joins TRBV7-9 to TRBJ1-2, with TRBD1 identical over 9 bases. The CDR3 length is 16 residues. V lost 0 bases, J lost 6 bases, and 8 bases stayed unmatched. Germline V lookup: CDR1 SEHNR, CDR2 FQNEAQ (reference sequence). The CDR3 protein is CASSLAGTGKFNGYTF. The CDR3, as DNA: TGTGCCAGCAGCTTAGCGGGGACAGGGAAGTTCAATGGCTACACCTTC. Full variable domain (rest looked up from reference TRBV7-9 and TRBJ1-2): DTGVSQNPRHKITKRGQNVTFRCDPISEHNRLYWYRQTLGQGPEFLTYFQNEAQLEKSRLLSDRFSAERPKGSFSTLEIQRTEQGDSAMYLCASSLAGTGKFNGYTFGSGTRLTVV.

Here the CDR3 reads CASSQSGSSYNEQFF. The CDR3 DNA follows: TGTGCCAGCAGCCAAAGCGGGAGCTCCTACAATGAGCAGTTCTTC. The V call is TRBV28, the J call TRBJ2-1; 8 positions match TRBD2. Trimming at V came to 6 bases and at J to 0 bases, leaving 4 bases not matched to a gene. The CDR3 extends over 15 amino acids. CDR1 is MDHEN and CDR2 is SYDVKM in the germline V gene.

V is TRBV7-6 and J is TRBJ1-1; possible D gene TRBD1, 5 bases. Germline-derived CDR1 and CDR2 are SGHVS and FNYEAQ. With 5 bases removed from V and 1 base from J, the gap between germline ends came to 8 bases. CDR3 size: 13 residues. The DNA for the CDR3 is TGTGCCAGCAGCCTCGGACAGAACACTGAAGCTTTCTTT. Amino acid sequence: CASSLGQNTEAFF. The variable domain in full, completed from reference TRBV7-6 and TRBJ1-1, reads GAGVSQSPRYKVTKRGQDVALRCDPISGHVSLYWYRQALGQGPEFLTYFNYEAQQDKSGLPNDRFSAERPEGSISTLTIQRTEQRDSAMYRCASSLGQNTEAFFGQGTRLTVV.

The chain joins TRBV11-2 to TRBJ2-2, with D perhaps TRBD2 (6 bases). From germline, CDR1 is SGHAT and CDR2 FQNNGV. CDR3 length equals 16 residues. The V end lost 3 bases, the J end lost 1 base, and 12 bases lay between the germline ends. CDR3 amino acids: CASSFVGSGNTGELFF. The CDR3 region has the DNA TGTGCCAGCAGCTTTGTGGGTAGCGGGAACACCGGGGAGCTGTTTTTT.

This sequence joins TRBV9 and TRBJ2-3, with 7 bases aligning to TRBD2. CDR1 and CDR2 from the germline V gene are SGDLS and YYNGEE. Losses at the gene ends were 0 bases for V and 3 bases for J; bases not matched to a gene: 7. The CDR3 is 16 residues long. CDR3 protein: CASSVGRGSGTDTQYF. In DNA, the CDR3 is TGTGCCAGCAGCGTAGGTCGCGGGAGCGGGACAGATACGCAGTATTTT.

This chain uses TRBV2 with TRBJ2-2; D unclear. This CDR3 spans 16 amino acids. Germline CDR1 SNHLY, CDR2 FYNNEI. The V and J ends lost 3 bases and 5 bases respectively, with 16 bases between them. The CDR3 bases are TGTGCCAGCAGTGAGGGCCCCTCCATAGGGACCGGGGAGCTGTTTTTT. This translates into CASSEGPSIGTGELFF.

In this sample, this clone turned up once. The CDR3 loop is CASSQDRARTGELFF. The CDR3 DNA follows: TGCGCCAGCAGCCAAGATCGAGCTAGAACCGGGGAGCTGTTTTTT. This sequence joins TRBV4-1 and TRBJ2-2; no firm D call. V gave up 0 bases and J gave up 5 bases, with 10 bases separating them. The CDR3 covers 15 residues. Germline CDR1 and CDR2: MGHRA and YSYEKL.

The chain has TRBV30 and TRBJ1-1; the D gene is possibly TRBD1 (5 bases). Trimming shortened V by 2 bases and J by 5 bases, and 12 bases separated the two germline ends. Germline V CDR1 and CDR2: GTSNPN, SVGIG (reference sequence). This CDR3 spans 13 amino acids. CDR3 in DNA: TGTGCCTGGAGTCCTTCATACAGGACTGAAGCTTTCTTT. Translating it yields CAWSPSYRTEAFF.

This clone has just a few counts. This rearrangement joins TRBV29-1 to TRBJ2-5, with D tentatively TRBD2 (5 bases). Germline V gene lookup returns CDR1 SQVTM and CDR2 ANQGSEA. The CDR3 is made up of 14 amino acids. V was shortened by 6 bases and J by 4 bases, with 18 bases between the two germline ends. As DNA, the CDR3 is TGCAGCGTGTTGAGCCTAGCTTTTTTAGAGACCCAGTACTTC. Encoded protein: CSVLSLAFLETQYF.

This chain links TRBV10-2 with TRBJ2-2; 12 bases match TRBD2. The CDR3 loop spans 19 amino acids. V shed 1 base and J 0 bases; nucleotides not matched to a gene: 6. Germline CDR1 reads WSHSY; CDR2 reads SAAADI. The CDR3 coding sequence is TGCGCCAGCAGTGAGTTATCGGGACTAGCGGGTTCGAACACCGGGGAGCTGTTTTTT. Protein: CASSELSGLAGSNTGELFF.

The chain carries TRBV4-1 and TRBJ2-7; unclear D gene. The CDR3 runs 15 residues. In germline, CDR1 is MGHRA, CDR2 YSYEKL. V dropped 0 bases and J dropped 8 bases, with 17 bases sitting between them. CDR3 protein: CASSQDRASTVKQYF. CDR3 nucleotide sequence: TGCGCCAGCAGCCAAGACCGGGCTAGTACGGTCAAGCAGTACTTC.

This clone was detected only a few times. The chain is built from TRBV20-1 and TRBJ2-1; D remains unclear. Germline lookup yields CDR1 DFQATT and CDR2 SNEGSKA (reference sequence). Deletions cut 5 bases from V and 7 bases from J, with 6 bases between. The CDR3 is 10 amino acids. The CDR3 loop reads CSAFKNEQFF. In nucleotides, the CDR3 is TGCAGTGCTTTCAAGAATGAGCAGTTCTTC.

The chain is built from TRBV25-1 and TRBJ1-1; tentative D call: TRBD1 (6 bases). Per the germline V gene, CDR1 is MGHDK and CDR2 is SYGVNS. The V and J ends lost 3 bases and 5 bases respectively, with 13 bases between them. This CDR3 is built from 14 residues. The DNA for the CDR3 is TGTGCCAGCAGTGATGCCGGGGGCGGAACTGAAGCTTTCTTT. Protein: CASSDAGGGTEAFF.

J is TRBJ2-5 and V is TRBV30, with 8 bases lining up with TRBD2. Germline V gene data show CDR1 as GTSNPN and CDR2 as SVGIG (reference sequence). This CDR3 comprises 14 residues. V lost 4 bases to trimming and J lost 4 bases; unmatched junction nucleotides: 8. The CDR3 spells CAWNSGLARETQYF. The CDR3 coding sequence is TGTGCCTGGAATTCTGGACTAGCTCGAGAGACCCAGTACTTC. The full variable domain, in which reference TRBV30 and TRBJ2-5 provide the parts outside the CDR3, is SQTIHQWPATLVQPVGSPLSLECTVEGTSNPNLYWYRQAAGRGLQLLFYSVGIGQISSEVPQNLSASRPQDRQFILSSKKLLLSDSGFYLCAWNSGLARETQYFGPGTRLLVL.

This clone has only one observation. This chain links TRBV11-2 with TRBJ2-7, with D hard to call. CDR1 is SGHAT, CDR2 FQNNGV, per germline. The CDR3 runs to 13 residues. The V and J ends lost 3 bases and 3 bases respectively, with 9 bases between them. The DNA of the CDR3 is TGTGCCAGCAGCTTGGGCTCCTACTACGAGCAGTACTTC. Translated: CASSLGSYYEQYF.

This clone was detected a few times. The chain has TRBV4-1 and TRBJ2-6, with 9 bases fitting TRBD1. V dropped 3 bases and J dropped 0; count of bases not matched to a gene: 6. Germline CDR1 is MGHRA and CDR2 is YSYEKL. The CDR3 length is 18 residues. CDR3 protein: CASSHPGQGSSGANVLTF. The CDR3 DNA is TGCGCCAGCAGCCACCCGGGACAGGGATCCTCTGGGGCCAACGTCCTGACTTTC.

This clone has only a few counts. This chain uses TRBV7-8 with TRBJ1-6; maybe TRBD1 (5 bases). Germline CDR1 and CDR2: SGHVS and FQNEAQ. The CDR3 runs 13 residues. Trimming took off 2 bases at V and 11 bases at J, with 10 bases between the two ends. The CDR3: CASSLTQGTPLHF. CDR3 bases: TGTGCCAGCAGCTTAACGCAGGGTACACCCCTCCACTTT.

The chain is built from TRBV2 and TRBJ1-1, with TRBD1 matching 8 bases. Germline loops: CDR1 SNHLY, CDR2 FYNNEI. The CDR3 spans 13 residues. The trim removed 6 bases at V and 6 bases at J, leaving 6 bases unmatched. The CDR3 coding sequence is TGTGCCAGCAGAGTATTACAGGGGGCTGAAGCTTTCTTT. Amino acids: CASRVLQGAEAFF.

The chain has TRBV6-6 and TRBJ2-6; D is possibly TRBD1 (6 bases). This CDR3 spans 16 amino acids. CDR1 is MNHNY and CDR2 is SVGAGI in the germline V gene (reference sequence). V was cut by 5 bases and J by 0 bases, with 11 bases left in between. The CDR3 sequence is CASSRTANSGANVLTF. CDR3 coding DNA: TGTGCCAGCAGTCGGACAGCTAACTCTGGGGCCAACGTCCTGACTTTC.

The chain links TRBV5-1 to TRBJ2-2; D is perhaps TRBD1 (6 bases). This CDR3 region has 17 residues. Trimming removed 0 bases at V and 1 base at J, with 13 bases between. Germline CDR1 reads SGHRS; CDR2 reads YFSETQ. CDR3 loop: CASSLGHRDMNTGELFF. The CDR3 nucleotides are TGCGCCAGCAGCTTGGGACACAGGGATATGAACACCGGGGAGCTGTTTTTT.

This chain connects TRBV5-1 to TRBJ2-3; TRBD2 matches 13 bases. In germline, CDR1 is SGHRS, CDR2 YFSETQ. The CDR3 covers 18 residues. V lost 3 bases and J lost 0; bases outside the gene matches: 7. The CDR3 DNA sequence: TGCGCCAGCAGCTCGCTCGGGACTAGCGGGATAAGCACAGATACGCAGTATTTT. Residues: CASSSLGTSGISTDTQYF.